A single sample is the source of the 23 T cell receptor beta chains below, sequenced in a study of regulatory T cells in long-lasting Graves disease. Libraries of TCR beta came from iRepertoire HTBI primers plus Arm-PCR of CDR3 regions. One entry per CDR3 protein, called by TCRdb with MiXCR from the multiplex PCR reads. The profile shows around 330,000 distinct CDR3 sequences, roughly 18% of them singletons. Noted time point: newly diagnosed GD, antithyroid drugs for less than 3 months. PBMCs provided the RNA from which the TCR library was made. Sample: peripheral blood mononuclear cells (PBMCs), taken at new diagnosis, from a patient treated with antithyroid drugs. The source is a female donor with Graves disease.

The chain links TRBV7-3 to TRBJ2-7; D unresolved. Deletions cut 3 bases from V and 0 bases from J, with 12 bases between. Germline CDR1 SGHTA, CDR2 FQGTGA. The CDR3 consists of 15 residues. The CDR3 loop reads CASSLVLRCSYEQYF. The CDR3, as DNA: TGTGCCAGCAGCTTGGTGTTGAGATGCTCCTACGAGCAGTACTTC.

On this clonotype: The germline gene is not matched at one end of the junction; a read error may be the cause. This chain connects TRBV30 to TRBJ1-1; D not certain. From germline, CDR1 is GTSNPN and CDR2 SVGIG (reference sequence). The CDR3 covers 13 residues. CDR3 residues: CAWSHRATNEASF. The CDR3 nucleotides are TGTGCCTGGAGTCATAGGGCGACTAATGAAGCTTCCTTC.

This clonotype has a count of ten or more. The chain links TRBV13 to TRBJ2-1; D is possibly TRBD2 (5 bases). The CDR3 has 16 amino acids. Trimming took off 4 bases at V and 8 bases at J, with 21 bases between the two ends. The germline V gene has CDR1 PRHDT and CDR2 FYEKMQ (reference sequence). CDR3 loop: CASSYPSSAIIYEQFF. CDR3 bases: TGTGCCAGCAGCTATCCTAGCTCAGCCATAATTTATGAGCAGTTCTTC. Full variable domain (outside the CDR3, taken from reference TRBV13 and TRBJ2-1): AAGVIQSPRHLIKEKRETATLKCYPIPRHDTVYWYQQGPGQDPQFLISFYEKMQSDKGSIPDRFSAQQFSDYHSELNMSSLELGDSALYFCASSYPSSAIIYEQFFGPGTRLTVL.

This chain links TRBV28 with TRBJ2-5; 10 nucleotides line up with TRBD2. The junction had 5 bases not matched to a gene; V was cut back by 5 bases and J by 5 bases. CDR3 length equals 14 residues. Germline CDR1 MDHEN, CDR2 SYDVKM. The CDR3 reads CASSASGSRETQYF. The DNA for the CDR3 is TGTGCCAGCAGTGCTAGCGGGAGTCGCGAGACCCAGTACTTC.

At least ten counts were recorded for this clonotype. The rearrangement joins TRBV2 to TRBJ1-3; the D gene is possibly TRBD1 (6 bases). The length of the CDR3 is 14 residues. Germline V gene lookup returns CDR1 SNHLY and CDR2 FYNNEI. The germline V and J ends were trimmed by 8 bases and 3 bases, with 14 bases remaining between them. Written as DNA, the CDR3 is TGTGCCAGCTGGGGGACAACTAATGGAAACACCATATATTTT. Protein sequence: CASWGTTNGNTIYF.

This clonotype was recorded at least ten times. This chain joins TRBV6-9 and TRBJ2-1; 12 bases are a match to TRBD2. The CDR3 sequence is 15 residues long. V shed 4 bases and J 9 bases; nucleotides not matched to a gene: 7. Germline CDR1 MNHGY, CDR2 SVAAGI. The CDR3 sequence is CASSLTSGSGGEQFF. The CDR3 bases are TGTGCCAGCAGTTTGACTAGCGGGAGCGGGGGTGAGCAGTTCTTC.

This chain connects TRBV7-2 to TRBJ2-3; 12 positions agree with TRBD2. The CDR3 totals 16 residues. Trimming took 5 bases from V and 5 from J; bases not matched to a gene: 8. Germline V gene lookup returns CDR1 SGHTA and CDR2 FQGNSA. CDR3 region: CASSPPSGRGRDTQYF. CDR3 DNA sequence: TGTGCCAGCAGCCCCCCTAGCGGGAGGGGGCGAGATACGCAGTATTTT.

In this sample, this clonotype turned up many times. V and J are TRBV28 and TRBJ1-2; a weak D match, TRBD1 (5 bases). Trimming took off 3 bases at V and 8 bases at J, with 10 bases between the two ends. Germline CDR1 and CDR2: MDHEN and SYDVKM. The CDR3 has 12 residues. CDR3: CASSFGRDGYTF. The CDR3 nucleotides read TGTGCCAGCAGTTTTGGCAGGGACGGCTACACCTTC.

The table lists this clonotype with many counts. The genes are TRBV5-1 and TRBJ2-7; tentatively, D is TRBD2 (5 bases). The germline CDR1 and CDR2 sequences are SGHRS and YFSETQ. V was pared by 1 base and J by 4 bases, with 15 bases between. The CDR3 sequence is 15 residues long. The DNA for the CDR3 is TGCGCCAGCAGCTTGCTCGGCGGGTCCGTATACGAGCAGTACTTC. Translated: CASSLLGGSVYEQYF.

This clonotype was seen repeatedly, ten times or more. The CDR3 bases are TGTGCCAGCAGTTTGTGGGACAGGGTAATCGTTCAGCCCCAGCATTTT. Amino acids: CASSLWDRVIVQPQHF. V usage is TRBV28 and J usage is TRBJ1-5, with 9 nucleotides matching TRBD1. Looked up from germline, CDR1 is MDHEN and CDR2 is SYDVKM. This CDR3 comprises 16 residues. V lost 3 bases to trimming and J lost 6 bases; unmatched junction nucleotides: 9.

Ten or more counts support this clonotype. The chain joins TRBV24-1 to TRBJ2-1; 12 bases fit TRBD2. With 4 bases clipped from V and 5 bases from J, the junction kept 5 bases outside the gene matches. The germline gives CDR1 KGHDR, CDR2 SFDVKD. The CDR3 runs to 16 residues. DNA for the CDR3: TGTGCCACCAGTGACCGGAGGACTAGCGGGGACAATGAGCAGTTCTTC. Protein: CATSDRRTSGDNEQFF.

This clonotype was observed at least ten times. CDR3 region: CAWSPGTQYQETQYF. The CDR3 nucleotides are TGTGCCTGGAGTCCTGGGACACAGTACCAAGAGACCCAGTACTTC. The rearrangement joins TRBV30 to TRBJ2-5, with a weak D call TRBD1 (6 bases). V lost 2 bases and J lost 0, with 13 bases in between. The CDR3 contains 15 residues. Germline CDR1 is GTSNPN and CDR2 is SVGIG (reference sequence).

This clonotype has just a few counts. The V gene is TRBV6-2 or TRBV6-3, the J gene TRBJ2-2; the match to TRBD1 covers 10 bases. Germline V gene sequence: CDR1 MNHEY, CDR2 SVGEGT. The CDR3 length is 16 residues. V dropped 3 bases and J dropped 1; count of bases not matched to a gene: 2. CDR3 in DNA: TGTGCCAGCAGTTATGGGGACAGGGGGAACACCGGGGAGCTGTTTTTT. Amino acid sequence: CASSYGDRGNTGELFF.

This clonotype was recorded at least ten times. The genes are TRBV9 and TRBJ2-7, with D possibly being TRBD1 (6 bases). CDR3 length: 16 residues. CDR1 is SGDLS, CDR2 YYNGEE, per germline. Between the trimmed V and J ends, which lost 4 bases and 0 bases, there was a span of 17 bases. The CDR3 region is CASSKTGRPPSYEQYF. The CDR3 DNA reads TGTGCCAGCAGCAAAACAGGGCGTCCTCCCTCCTACGAGCAGTACTTC.

This clonotype was seen many times. The chain is built from TRBV24-1 and TRBJ2-1, with 10 nucleotides matching TRBD1. Germline assignment: CDR1 KGHDR and CDR2 SFDVKD. The junction had 14 bases not matched to a gene; V was cut back by 4 bases and J by 12 bases. This CDR3 is 16 amino acids long. The CDR3 DNA sequence: TGTGCCACCAGTGAGGACGGGACAGGGGAATTGTTCGGGCAGTTCTTC. It encodes CATSEDGTGELFGQFF.

The CDR3 region is CASSPGASGGLQETQYF. The DNA of the CDR3 is TGTGCCAGCAGTCCTGGGGCTAGCGGGGGGCTCCAAGAGACCCAGTACTTC. V usage is TRBV6-1 and J usage is TRBJ2-5, with 11 bases aligning to TRBD2. Germline V gene data show CDR1 as MNHNS and CDR2 as SASEGT. This CDR3 is built from 17 residues. V dropped 5 bases and J dropped 1; count of bases not matched to a gene: 9.

The chain is built from TRBV6-1 and TRBJ1-4, with D possibly matching TRBD1 (5 bases). This CDR3 comprises 15 residues. V shed 5 bases and J shed 5 bases, with 15 bases lying between them. CDR1 and CDR2 (germline): MNHNS, SASEGT. CDR3 bases: TGTGCCAGCAGTCATACCCCGACAGAAAATGAAAAACTGTTTTTT. It specifies CASSHTPTENEKLFF.

The chain is built from TRBV6-1 and TRBJ2-2; D gene ambiguous. The CDR3 contains 13 residues. Germline CDR1 is MNHNS and CDR2 is SASEGT. V lost 6 bases and J 3 bases, leaving 8 bases between the germline ends. This chain's CDR3 is CASRIADTGELFF. The CDR3, as DNA: TGTGCCAGCAGAATAGCAGACACCGGGGAGCTGTTTTTT.

The chain recombines TRBV19 with TRBJ1-2, with 7 bases matching TRBD1. This CDR3 comprises 16 residues. Germline V gives CDR1 LNHDA, CDR2 SQIVND (reference sequence). The V gene end was trimmed by 3 bases and the J gene end by 7 bases; junction bases not matched to a gene: 14. This chain's CDR3 is CASSIYRWQGVGGYTF. The CDR3 DNA reads as TGTGCCAGTAGTATTTATAGGTGGCAGGGGGTCGGTGGCTACACCTTC.

This sequence joins TRBV5-1 and TRBJ2-1, with TRBD1 matching over 9 bases. The CDR3 is 15 residues long. The germline CDR1 and CDR2 sequences are SGHRS and YFSETQ. V was clipped by 4 bases and J by 6 bases; unmatched bases: 8. The CDR3 sequence: CASSQGDRASNEQFF. CDR3 DNA sequence: TGCGCCAGCAGCCAGGGGGACAGGGCGTCCAATGAGCAGTTCTTC.

This clonotype was seen ten or more times. The chain is built from TRBV12-3 or TRBV12-4 and TRBJ2-3; D not resolved. V lost 1 base and J lost 0, with 8 bases in between. CDR3 length: 15 residues. The CDR3 spells CASSLGTLSTDTQYF. The DNA for the CDR3 is TGTGCCAGCAGTTTAGGGACGTTGAGCACAGATACGCAGTATTTT.

This chain joins TRBV30 and TRBJ1-2, with no clear D. Germline assignment: CDR1 GTSNPN and CDR2 SVGIG (reference sequence). Trimming left V 0 bases short and J 3 bases short, with 8 bases between. CDR3 size: 13 residues. The CDR3 coding sequence is TGTGCCTGGAGTGTAGGCTGGGACTATGGCTACACCTTC. Encoded protein: CAWSVGWDYGYTF.

This clonotype was counted between two and nine times. The chain carries TRBV6-5 and TRBJ1-1; D not resolved. The CDR3 has 15 amino acids. The ends were cut back, 0 bases at V and 10 bases at J, with 18 bases in the middle. Germline V gives CDR1 MNHEY, CDR2 SVGAGI. The CDR3 nucleotides read TGTGCCAGCAGTTACTCGGAGACACTCCTGGGCGGAGCTTTCTTT. Translation gives CASSYSETLLGGAFF.